A selection of T cell receptor beta chains follows, all from one sample in a study of response to subunit inactivated influenza vaccine. One entry per CDR3 protein, called by TCRdb with MiXCR from the RT-PCR reads. The profile shows about 160,000 distinct CDR3 sequences, approximately 10% of them singletons. Sequences were derived from non-naive T cells sorted from PBMCs, sampled about 40 days after vaccination. Source of these receptors: a man between 50 and 59 years old who received an inactivated influenza vaccine. Both conserved end residues are part of each CDR3. A D gene is named only where the DNA matches it firmly. Expanded clones get a size class; other rows say once, few or many, or leave the size out.

size	length	D	V	J	CDR3	DNA
-	15	-	TRBV19	TRBJ2-2	CASSIEGGGTGELFF	TGTGCCAGTAGTATAGAAGGGGGAGGCACCGGGGAGCTGTTTTTT
-	17	TRBD1	TRBV2	TRBJ1-6	CASRARAGGTGPSPLHF	TGTGCCAGCAGGGCCCGGGCTGGGGGGACAGGGCCTTCACCCCTCCACTTT
few	14	-	TRBV24-1	TRBJ1-2	CATSQRPPNYGYTF	TGTGCCACCAGTCAACGGCCACCTAACTATGGCTACACCTTC
few	17	-	TRBV10-3	TRBJ2-1	CAISLFSKGGPSRRQFF	TGTGCCATCAGCCTCTTTTCGAAGGGAGGCCCCTCCCGGCGGCAGTTCTTC
-	15	TRBD1	TRBV7-9	TRBJ2-5	CASSLGQSLAETQYF	TGTGCCAGCAGCTTGGGACAGAGCTTAGCAGAGACCCAGTACTTC
-	11	-	TRBV6-2/TRBV6-3	TRBJ1-1	CASSHKGDAFF	TGTGCCAGCAGTCACAAGGGTGATGCTTTCTTT
many	16	-	TRBV27	TRBJ2-1	CASSPTHHDSYNEQFF	TGTGCCAGCAGTCCTACCCACCACGACTCCTACAATGAGCAGTTCTTC
many	16	TRBD1	TRBV7-8	TRBJ2-1	CASSLARTGSYNEQFF	TGTGCCAGCAGCTTAGCACGGACAGGGTCCTACAATGAGCAGTTCTTC
many	17	TRBD2	TRBV4-3	TRBJ2-1	CASSQDWRTSGSNEQFF	TGCGCCAGCAGCCAAGATTGGAGGACTAGCGGGTCCAATGAGCAGTTCTTC
-	16	TRBD1	TRBV3-1	TRBJ2-7	CASSQDMRQGAREQYF	TGTGCCAGCAGCCAAGATATGCGACAGGGGGCACGCGAGCAGTACTTC
few	16	TRBD2	TRBV9	TRBJ2-7	CASSHGGLAGVYEQYF	TGTGCCAGCAGCCACGGTGGATTAGCGGGAGTGTACGAGCAGTACTTC
few	14	TRBD1	TRBV28	TRBJ2-1	CASSLGRGRNEQFF	TGTGCCAGCAGTTTAGGCAGGGGGCGAAATGAGCAGTTCTTC
many	14	TRBD2	TRBV7-6	TRBJ2-7	CASSRDYGSYEQYF	TGTGCCAGCAGCCGGGACTACGGCTCCTACGAGCAGTACTTC
many	18	TRBD2	TRBV5-1	TRBJ2-3	CASSGGLAGVTSTDTQYF	TGCGCCAGCAGCGGAGGACTAGCGGGAGTGACTAGCACAGATACGCAGTATTTT
few	15	TRBD1	TRBV7-2	TRBJ1-6	CASSSGQGRNSPLHF	TGTGCCAGCAGCTCAGGACAGGGAAGAAATTCACCCCTCCACTTT
many	17	TRBD2	TRBV6-2/TRBV6-3	TRBJ2-1	CASSYGGSGGPYNEQFF	TGTGCCAGCAGTTACGGGGGTAGCGGGGGACCCTACAATGAGCAGTTCTTC
many	15	-	TRBV5-1	TRBJ2-1	CASSETDRSYNEQFF	TGCGCCAGCAGCGAGACAGACAGATCCTACAATGAGCAGTTCTTC
many	16	TRBD2	TRBV9	TRBJ2-5	CASSLAGGSSGETQYF	TGTGCCAGCAGCCTAGCGGGAGGGTCCTCTGGAGAGACCCAGTACTTC
many	14	-	TRBV4-1	TRBJ2-2	CASSHRENTGELFF	TGCGCCAGCAGCCACAGGGAGAACACCGGGGAGCTGTTTTTT
many	20	TRBD2	TRBV12-3/TRBV12-4	TRBJ2-1	CASSLAGGLAGVISYNEQFF	TGTGCCAGCAGTTTAGCGGGGGGACTAGCGGGAGTGATCTCCTACAATGAGCAGTTCTTC
-	13	-	TRBV5-1	TRBJ2-5	CASSSGPGETQYF	TGCGCCAGCAGCTCCGGCCCGGGAGAGACCCAGTACTTC
few	15	TRBD1	TRBV5-1	TRBJ1-1	CASSTTGEGIAEAFF	TGCGCCAGCAGCACAACAGGGGAAGGTATCGCTGAAGCTTTCTTT
-	14	TRBD1	TRBV5-1	TRBJ2-1	CASSLAGTVYEQFF	TGCGCCAGCAGCTTGGCAGGGACAGTTTATGAGCAGTTCTTC
many	13	-	TRBV10-2	TRBJ1-1	CASGPSVGTEAFF	TGCGCCAGCGGGCCCTCCGTGGGGACTGAAGCTTTCTTT
many	13	-	TRBV28	TRBJ1-1	CASSWVASTEAFF	TGTGCCAGCAGTTGGGTGGCGAGCACTGAAGCTTTCTTT
few	16	-	TRBV5-1	TRBJ2-1	CASSLATGSSYNEQFF	TGCGCCAGCAGCCTGGCGACAGGTAGCTCCTACAATGAGCAGTTCTTC
-	13	-	TRBV3-1	TRBJ2-1	CASSQAPIGEQFF	TGTGCCAGCAGCCAAGCCCCTATTGGGGAGCAGTTCTTC
many	14	-	TRBV12-3/TRBV12-4	TRBJ2-4	CASSSDLAKNIQYF	TGTGCCAGCAGTTCGGATCTAGCCAAAAACATTCAGTACTTC